This TCR beta chain stems from a study of blood T cells in healthy people across ages. Findings and limits, study-wide: Among long-lived donors, naive CD4+ cells were more numerous and diversity higher than in aged donors.

With 5 bases removed from V and 2 bases from J, the gap between germline ends came to 15 bases. The CDR3 is 16 residues long. The V gene's germline CDR1 is SEHNR and CDR2 FQNEAQ (reference sequence). PBMCs were isolated at a quantity of at least 7 million per sample. Then a second PCR, running about 6 to 12 cycles, was carried out with a sample-barcoded 5' primer and a J-beta primer mix. Every cDNA was tagged by a template-switch adaptor with 12 random nucleotides. TCRdb itself ran the 5' RACE reads through MiXCR, one entry per CDR3 protein. Among hundreds of thousands of distinct CDR3 sequences, roughly 56% were seen once, and the ten largest hold roughly 25%. This clonotype was seen more than once but under ten times. No antigen is known for it.

The rearrangement joins TRBV7-9 to TRBJ1-4; TRBD1 is a possible D gene (5 bases). The sequence was obtained from a man between 35 and 55 years old in good health. Input material: blood. CDR3 nucleotides: TGTGCCAGCAGCCAGGCCTCAGAGGGGACTAATGAAAAACTGTTTTTT. It is translated as CASSQASEGTNEKLFF.